A single sample gave rise to the 5 T cell receptor beta chains below, sequenced in a study of CD8+ T cells in alopecia areata. Treatment given: oral pan-JAK inhibitor, 5-10 mg twice daily. Extraction of RNA preceded its reverse transcription into cDNA, which served as the sequencing template. The method was immunoSEQ multiplex PCR; TCRdb's version includes in-frame clones alone and lacks a portion of them. In the table there are about 70,000 clones, 29% of which are singletons. The starting material was CD8+ T cells sorted from blood, obtained at week 4, from a patient treated with tofacitinib. The receptors come from a human donor with alopecia areata.

This clone has just a few counts. The V and J genes are TRBV13 and TRBJ2-5; no firm D call. The CDR3 consists of 14 residues. V dropped 5 bases and J dropped 5 bases, with 15 bases sitting between them. Germline V gene lookup returns CDR1 PRHDT and CDR2 FYEKMQ (reference sequence). CDR3 sequence reads: CASSRWDLEETQYF. CDR3 nucleotides: TGTGCCAGCAGCCGATGGGATTTGGAGGAGACCCAGTACTTC.

The chain joins TRBV13 to TRBJ2-7, with D perhaps being TRBD1 or TRBD2 (5 bases each). The CDR3 is 14 residues long. Germline loops: CDR1 PRHDT, CDR2 FYEKMQ (reference sequence). V dropped 5 bases and J dropped 2 bases, with 13 bases sitting between them. CDR3 coding DNA: TGTGCCAGCAGCGGCCCCCCGGGACCCTACGAGCAGTACTTC. It codes for CASSGPPGPYEQYF.

This clone was observed a few times. The J gene is TRBJ1-5, the V gene TRBV6-5; TRBD1 agrees at 7 bases. Trimming at V came to 4 bases and at J to 6 bases, leaving 3 bases not matched to a gene. CDR1 and CDR2 from the germline V gene are MNHEY and SVGAGI. CDR3 size: 13 residues. The CDR3 DNA reads as TGTGCCAGCAGTTCAACAGGGGCTCAGCCCCAGCATTTT. It yields the protein CASSSTGAQPQHF.

On this clone itself: The same CDR3 also results from other DNA sequences found in this sample. The chain carries TRBV27 and TRBJ2-7; 10 bases agree with TRBD1. Germline assignment: CDR1 MNHEY and CDR2 SMNVEV (reference sequence). The trim removed 3 bases at V and 4 bases at J, leaving 6 bases unmatched. The CDR3 covers 15 residues. In nucleotides, the CDR3 is TGTGCCAGCAGTTTCCCCGGACAGGGGGTTTACGAGCAGTACTTC. Encoded protein: CASSFPGQGVYEQYF.

This clone was observed a few times. The rearrangement joins TRBV29-1 to TRBJ1-2; TRBD1 matches at 9 bases. The germline gives CDR1 SQVTM, CDR2 ANQGSEA. Losses at the gene ends were 7 bases for V and 4 bases for J; bases not matched to a gene: 7. CDR3 length: 13 amino acids. The CDR3 coding sequence is TGCAGCGCGGACAGGGGAGAGAGCTATGGCTACACCTTC. Its translation: CSADRGESYGYTF.